These 14 T cell receptor beta chains were sequenced from one sample in a study of blood T cell repertoires in COVID-19. Sequencing was performed with immunoSEQ multiplex PCR; in TCRdb, only in-frame clones are kept and a portion is missing. The sample carries some 110,000 clones, 65% to 90% recorded once. The sample taken for sequencing was peripheral blood. These receptors came from a man aged 55 to 70 with acute or convalescent COVID-19.

The V call is TRBV6-5, the J call TRBJ1-2, with a possible D match to TRBD1 (5 bases). V was pared by 4 bases and J by 4 bases, with 16 bases between. Germline loops: CDR1 MNHEY, CDR2 SVGAGI. The CDR3 runs to 15 residues. CDR3 sequence reads: CASSSLGSQGYGYTF. The CDR3 region has the DNA TGTGCCAGCAGTTCCTTGGGGTCGCAGGGCTATGGCTACACCTTC.

This clone was seen once. CDR3 DNA: TGTGCCAGCGGACAGAACACAGATACGCAGTATTTT. Amino acids: CASGQNTDTQYF. V gene TRBV6-6 combines with J gene TRBJ2-3; weak D call: TRBD1 (6 bases). In germline, CDR1 is MNHNY, CDR2 SVGAGI (reference sequence). This CDR3 contains 12 residues. With 8 bases removed from V and 2 bases from J, the gap between germline ends came to 8 bases.

The chain joins TRBV28 to TRBJ1-4; D gene unclear. V was pared by 3 bases and J by 3 bases, with 11 bases between. The CDR3 runs to 15 residues. Germline V gene lookup returns CDR1 MDHEN and CDR2 SYDVKM. The CDR3 is CASSLVGGSNEKLFF. The CDR3 DNA follows: TGTGCCAGCAGTTTGGTAGGAGGTTCTAATGAAAAACTGTTTTTT. Using reference TRBV28 and TRBJ1-4 for the parts outside the CDR3, the full variable domain is DVKVTQSSRYLVKRTGEKVFLECVQDMDHENMFWYRQDPGLGLRLIYFSYDVKMKEKGDIPEGYSVSREKKERFSLILESASTNQTSMYLCASSLVGGSNEKLFFGSGTQLSVL.

The CDR3 region has the DNA TGTGCCAGCAGCTTGTATCAGGGTAGACTCTATGGCTACACCTTC. Residues: CASSLYQGRLYGYTF. The rearrangement joins TRBV5-6 to TRBJ1-2; D may be TRBD1 (5 bases). V was cut by 1 base and J by 4 bases, with 14 bases left in between. Germline V gene data show CDR1 as SGHDT and CDR2 as YYEEEE. This CDR3 has 15 amino acids.

The rearrangement links TRBV11-3 to TRBJ2-3; 9 positions match TRBD2. The V and J ends lost 5 bases and 0 bases, in that order; junction bases with no gene match: 6. This CDR3 is 16 amino acids long. Germline V gives CDR1 SGHNT, CDR2 YENEEA. This CDR3 reads CASSPRLAASTDTQYF. CDR3 bases: TGTGCCAGCAGCCCCAGACTAGCGGCCAGCACAGATACGCAGTATTTT.

In DNA form, the CDR3 reads TGCGCCAGCAGCCAAGAAGGGAGGGCAGGTCGAGGTGGCTACACCTTC. Translating it yields CASSQEGRAGRGGYTF. This chain joins TRBV4-1 and TRBJ1-2; D not certain. CDR3 length: 16 residues. Germline CDR1 and CDR2: MGHRA and YSYEKL. V was shortened by 0 bases and J by 7 bases, with 18 bases between the two germline ends.

This sequence joins TRBV7-9 and TRBJ1-2; no clear D gene. This CDR3 is built from 12 residues. Germline assignment: CDR1 SEHNR and CDR2 FQNEAQ (reference sequence). Trimming pared 3 bases from V and 2 bases from J, leaving 4 bases between. The CDR3 nucleotides read TGTGCCAGCAGCTTGGAGAACTATGGCTACACCTTC. It is translated as CASSLENYGYTF.

The CDR3 loop reads CASSLLGQPYNSPLHF. The CDR3 DNA reads TGTGCCAGCAGCTTGTTGGGACAGCCCTATAATTCACCCCTCCACTTT. The chain recombines TRBV5-4 with TRBJ1-6, with 7 nucleotides matching TRBD1. This CDR3 spans 16 amino acids. V gave up 1 base and J gave up 2 bases; unmatched junction bases: 3. CDR1 is SGHNT and CDR2 is YYREEE in the germline V gene (reference sequence).

This rearrangement joins TRBV5-1 to TRBJ1-3; 7 nucleotides match TRBD1. After removal of 4 bases from V and 4 bases from J, the junction contained 5 bases not matched to a gene. This CDR3 is 14 amino acids long. Germline V gene sequence: CDR1 SGHRS, CDR2 YFSETQ. For the CDR3, the DNA is TGCGCCAGCAGCACCGGACAGGAGGGAAACACCATATATTTT. Protein sequence: CASSTGQEGNTIYF.

The chain links TRBV19 to TRBJ1-5; perhaps TRBD1 as D (5 bases). Germline-derived CDR1 and CDR2 are LNHDA and SQIVND (reference sequence). The CDR3 contains 14 residues. The V end lost 5 bases, the J end lost 3 bases, and 11 bases lay between the germline ends. The chain's CDR3 is CASSWGHSNQPQHF. The DNA of the CDR3 is TGTGCCAGTAGTTGGGGCCACTCCAATCAGCCCCAGCATTTT. The whole variable domain, filled in from reference TRBV19 and TRBJ1-5, reads DGGITQSPKYLFRKEGQNVTLSCEQNLNHDAMYWYRQDPGQGLRLIYYSQIVNDFQKGDIAEGYSVSREKKESFPLTVTSAQKNPTAFYLCASSWGHSNQPQHFGDGTRLSIL.

This clone was recorded once. This chain joins TRBV21-1 and TRBJ2-5; the table's D call, TRBD1, was not checked against the DNA. TRBV21-1 is shown as a pseudogene. This CDR3 comprises 16 residues. The CDR3 DNA reads TGTGCCACTTCACAAAGGGGCAGGGGATTCCAAGAGACCCAGTACTTC. Its translation is CATSQRGRGFQETQYF.

For this clone: A junction end diverges from the germline sequence, so it may reflect a read error. CDR3 in amino acids: CASSLQPAPQETQYF. DNA for the CDR3: TGTGCTAGCAGCCTACAGCCGGCGCCCCAAGAGACCCAGTACTTC. The V and J genes are TRBV7-7 and TRBJ2-5; D not resolved. This CDR3 has 15 residues. Germline loops: CDR1 SSHAT, CDR2 FNYEAQ (reference sequence).

A single count supports this clone. The V call is TRBV5-1, the J call TRBJ2-3, with unresolved D. CDR1 is SGHRS and CDR2 is YFSETQ in the germline V gene. The CDR3 is 17 residues long. Deletions cut 4 bases from V and 0 bases from J, with 18 bases between. The CDR3 coding sequence is TGCGCCAGCAGCCGAGCCCCCACTCGGTCTAGCACAGATACGCAGTATTTT. It specifies CASSRAPTRSSTDTQYF.

V and J are TRBV5-6 and TRBJ1-3; no clear D. CDR1 SGHDT and CDR2 YYEEEE come from the germline V gene. This CDR3 spans 16 amino acids. The V gene lost 2 bases and the J gene lost 0 bases, with 12 bases spanning the gap. CDR3 in DNA: TGTGCCAGCAGCTTTTTGGCGGGGAGCTCTGGAAACACCATATATTTT. Amino acid sequence: CASSFLAGSSGNTIYF.